This entry is about one TCR beta chain. There were likely unrecorded immune exposures, though donors were nominally healthy when sampled. The sample comes from a study of cytomegalovirus exposure and HLA in healthy donors. PCR used 60 Vbeta primers and 13 Jbeta primers. Libraries were prepared by immunoSEQ multiplex PCR; TCRdb keeps only in-frame clonotypes and omits some of them. Of fewer than 200,000 clones listed, around four fifths are singletons. The specimen was PBMCs. The origin of this receptor is a man under 40 in good health and CMV-seronegative.

CDR3 amino acids: CASSSQGANTEAFF. The CDR3 DNA sequence: TGTGCCAGCAGTTCACAGGGGGCAAACACTGAAGCTTTCTTT. V is TRBV2 and J is TRBJ1-1; TRBD1 agrees at 9 bases. V lost 5 bases to trimming and J lost 2 bases; unmatched junction nucleotides: 3. The CDR3 extends over 14 amino acids. Germline V gene lookup returns CDR1 SNHLY and CDR2 FYNNEI.